The text below deals with one T cell receptor beta chain. This record comes from a study of T-cell reconstitution after alpha-beta-depleted transplantation in children. Unique molecular identifiers were incorporated during preparation of the TCRbeta library. A single record per CDR3 protein comes from TCRdb applying MiXCR to the PCR reads. Among 70,000 to 100,000 distinct CDR3 sequences, 12% were seen once, and the ten largest hold more than 11%. The CDR3 has 17 amino acids. V lost 0 bases and J 1 base, leaving 14 bases between the germline ends. Germline-derived CDR1 and CDR2 are LGHDT and YNNKEL (reference sequence).

The chain couples TRBV3-1 to TRBJ2-3; unclear D gene. Here the sequenced sample was PBMCs from the stem cell graft donor, taken from the stem cell graft. The origin of this receptor is a human donor who donated a stem cell graft to a child with inherited bone marrow failure. For the CDR3, the DNA is TGTGCCAGCAGCCAAGATCTTCGTGCCCTAGGCACAGATACGCAGTATTTT. Translation gives CASSQDLRALGTDTQYF.